These T cell receptor beta chains were read from a single sample in a study of blood T cell repertoires in COVID-19. The data were produced by immunoSEQ multiplex PCR, yet TCRdb's version contains in-frame clones alone and is incomplete. The top ten hold approximately 0.85% of the sample, which has about 280,000 clones, about nine tenths seen once. Sequencing was done on a sample of peripheral blood. These receptor sequences come from a woman between 40 and 55 years old who had recovered from COVID-19. CDR3s include the opening cysteine and the closing phenylalanine or tryptophan.

TRBV7-9 CASRPGLAGGPNTGELFF
TRBV7-3 CASSPVAGAPIEQFF
TRBV6-5 CASSYGTGENSPLHF
TRBV9 CASSVRGEYNEQFF
TRBV19 CASKRDSLAFNSPLHF
TRBV4-1 CASSQSSGAGGELFF
TRBV27 CASSLGGGRGNTGELFF
TRBV11-3 CASSLDLGGSGANVLTF
TRBV5-1 CASSPGTGEGEQYF
TRBV10-3 CAISEPVGQRGVYTF
TRBV15 CATSRDRIGSEKLFF
TRBV11-2 CASSSQGSTGELFF
TRBV6-5 CASSYSARREQFF
TRBV7-2 CASSSQGAGELFF
TRBV5-1 CASSLGGSGNYEQYF
TRBV11-3 CASSPGTGAYEQYF
TRBV11-3 CASSRGSHYEQYF
TRBV18 CASSPTGSNEQFF
TRBV2 CASREQGLNTIYF